This TCR beta chain was observed in a study of blood T cell repertoires in COVID-19. V shed 4 bases and J 3 bases; nucleotides not matched to a gene: 4. The CDR3 length is 15 residues. The germline gives CDR1 SGHRS, CDR2 YFSETQ. TCRdb's copy holds only in-frame clones and misses some; the assay was immunoSEQ multiplex PCR. The data contain about 190,000 clones, approximately 86% of them seen just once; the ten biggest clones take up less than 3.5%. A single count supports this clone. What was sequenced was peripheral blood. The sequence derives from a man aged 35-49 years with active or convalescent COVID-19. J is TRBJ2-6 and V is TRBV5-1; 7 bases match TRBD1. This CDR3 is CASSTTGSGANVLTF. The CDR3 nucleotides are TGCGCCAGCAGCACGACAGGGAGTGGGGCCAACGTCCTGACTTTC.